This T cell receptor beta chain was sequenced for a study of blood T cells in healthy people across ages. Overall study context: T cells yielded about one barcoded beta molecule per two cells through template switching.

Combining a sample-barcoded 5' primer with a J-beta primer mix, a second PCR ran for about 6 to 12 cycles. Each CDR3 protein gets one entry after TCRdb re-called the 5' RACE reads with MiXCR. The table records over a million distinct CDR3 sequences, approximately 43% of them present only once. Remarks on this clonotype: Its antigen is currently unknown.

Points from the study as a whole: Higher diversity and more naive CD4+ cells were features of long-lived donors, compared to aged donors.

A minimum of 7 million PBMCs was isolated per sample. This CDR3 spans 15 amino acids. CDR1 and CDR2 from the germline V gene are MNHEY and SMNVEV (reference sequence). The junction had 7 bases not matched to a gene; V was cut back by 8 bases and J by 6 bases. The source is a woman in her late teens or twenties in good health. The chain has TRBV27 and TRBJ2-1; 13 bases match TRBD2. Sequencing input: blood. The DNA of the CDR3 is TGTGCCAGCGTTACCGGGACTAGCGGGGTCAATGAGCAGTTCTTC. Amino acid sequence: CASVTGTSGVNEQFF.